Sequencing of this T cell receptor beta chain was carried out in a study of Ad26.COV2.S vaccination and SARS-CoV-2 variants. At the level of the study: The authors gave Ad26.COV2.S intramuscularly, either once or twice 56 days apart.

Clones were sequenced by immunoSEQ multiplex PCR, and TCRdb holds only the in-frame ones, with some missing. This table has hundreds of thousands of clones, 89% appearing once. Treatment reported: 15 to 20 received Ad26.COV2.S at low or high dose, single or two shots; 5 received placebo; per-sample allocation not given. Collection of samples fell on day 63 after the first vaccine or placebo injection. This TCR derives from a person aged 18-65 years who received the Ad26.COV2.S COVID-19 vaccine or a placebo. The starting material was peripheral blood, obtained in a trial of Ad26.COV2.S vaccine versus placebo.

CDR3 sequence reads: CASKGQAAGELFF. The CDR3 region has the DNA TGCGCCAGCAAAGGACAGGCCGCCGGGGAGCTGTTTTTT. The chain has TRBV5-1 and TRBJ2-2, with TRBD1 matching 7 bases. In germline, CDR1 is SGHRS, CDR2 YFSETQ. There are 13 residues in the CDR3. The trim removed 6 bases at V and 6 bases at J, leaving 5 bases unmatched. The entire variable domain, with the rest obtained from reference TRBV5-1 and TRBJ2-2, is as follows: KAGVTQTPRYLIKTRGQQVTLSCSPISGHRSVSWYQQTPGQGLQFLFEYFSETQRNKGNFPGRFSGRQFSNSRSEMNVSTLELGDSALYLCASKGQAAGELFFGEGSRLTVL.